The TCR beta chain under discussion was sequenced for a study of shared T cell receptors in the human thymus. The CDR3 extends over 13 amino acids. Germline values: CDR1 GTSNPN, CDR2 SVGIG (reference sequence). The V segment lost 6 bases and the J segment 10 bases; nucleotides outside the gene matches: 14. Assay used: immunoSEQ multiplex PCR; TCRdb lists only in-frame clones, some missing. The sample shows hundreds of thousands of clones, more than 70% of them seen only once. The same data also went into a second study, on human thymus T cells. As reported in that work: Having surgery to correct congenital heart defects, healthy Finnish infants acted as the donors. Resections obtained during corrective heart surgery supplied the thymus tissue. Thymic and blood repertoires seemed to show skewed V and J gene use. Related work showed strongly overlapping thymic repertoires across unrelated individuals.

The chain links TRBV30 to TRBJ1-1; 7 bases are shared with TRBD1. This sequence originates from a boy younger than two with a congenital heart defect. The sequenced material came from thymocytes. The CDR3 protein is CACPFTGAGVAFF. CDR3 coding DNA: TGTGCCTGCCCGTTTACAGGGGCGGGTGTAGCTTTCTTT.